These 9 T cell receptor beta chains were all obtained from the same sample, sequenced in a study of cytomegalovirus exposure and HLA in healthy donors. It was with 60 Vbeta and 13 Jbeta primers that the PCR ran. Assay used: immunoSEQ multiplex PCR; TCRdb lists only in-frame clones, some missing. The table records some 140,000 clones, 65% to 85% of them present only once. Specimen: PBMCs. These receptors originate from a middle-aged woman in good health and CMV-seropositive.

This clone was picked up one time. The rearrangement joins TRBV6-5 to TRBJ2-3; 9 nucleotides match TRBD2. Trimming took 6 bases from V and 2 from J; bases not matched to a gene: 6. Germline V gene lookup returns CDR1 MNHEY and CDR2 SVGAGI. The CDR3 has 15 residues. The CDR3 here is CASSSSGSPTDTQYF. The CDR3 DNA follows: TGTGCCAGCAGCAGTAGCGGGAGCCCCACAGATACGCAGTATTTT.

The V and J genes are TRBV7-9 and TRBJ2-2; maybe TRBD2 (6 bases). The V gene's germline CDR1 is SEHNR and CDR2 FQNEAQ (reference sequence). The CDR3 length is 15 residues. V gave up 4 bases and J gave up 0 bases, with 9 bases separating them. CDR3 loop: CASSSGTSNTGELFF. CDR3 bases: TGTGCCAGCAGCTCCGGGACTTCGAACACCGGGGAGCTGTTTTTT.

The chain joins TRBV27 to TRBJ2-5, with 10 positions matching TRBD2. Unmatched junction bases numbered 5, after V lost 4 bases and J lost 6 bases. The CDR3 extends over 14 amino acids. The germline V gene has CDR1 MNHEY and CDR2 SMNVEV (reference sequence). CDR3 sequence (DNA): TGTGCCAGCAGTTCTAGCGGGAGTGGGAAGACCCAGTACTTC. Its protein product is CASSSSGSGKTQYF.

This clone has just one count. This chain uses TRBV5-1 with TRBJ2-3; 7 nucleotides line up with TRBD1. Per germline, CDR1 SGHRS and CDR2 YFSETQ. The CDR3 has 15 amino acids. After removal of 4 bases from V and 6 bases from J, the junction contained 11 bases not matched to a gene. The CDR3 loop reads CASSDPDRITDTQYF. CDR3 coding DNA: TGCGCCAGCAGCGACCCGGACAGGATTACGGATACGCAGTATTTT.

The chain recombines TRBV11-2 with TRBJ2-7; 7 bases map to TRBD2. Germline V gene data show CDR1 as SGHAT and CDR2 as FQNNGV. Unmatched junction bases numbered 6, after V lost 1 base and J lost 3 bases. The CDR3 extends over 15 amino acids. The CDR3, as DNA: TGTGCCAGCAGCTTAGCGGCGGGAGCTTACTACGAGCAGTACTTC. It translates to CASSLAAGAYYEQYF.

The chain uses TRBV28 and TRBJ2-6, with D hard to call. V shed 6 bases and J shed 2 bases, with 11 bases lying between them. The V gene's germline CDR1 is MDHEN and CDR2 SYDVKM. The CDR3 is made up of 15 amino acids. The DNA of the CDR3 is TGTGCCAGCAGCCCCTCCCGAGCTGGGGCCAACGTCCTGACTTTC. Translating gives CASSPSRAGANVLTF.

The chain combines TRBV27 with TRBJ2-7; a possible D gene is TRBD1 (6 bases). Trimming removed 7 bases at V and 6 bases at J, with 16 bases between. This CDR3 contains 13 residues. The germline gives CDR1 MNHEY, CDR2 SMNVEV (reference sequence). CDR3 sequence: CASTPTGRREQYF. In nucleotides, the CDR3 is TGTGCCAGCACCCCCACAGGGCGACGCGAGCAGTACTTC.

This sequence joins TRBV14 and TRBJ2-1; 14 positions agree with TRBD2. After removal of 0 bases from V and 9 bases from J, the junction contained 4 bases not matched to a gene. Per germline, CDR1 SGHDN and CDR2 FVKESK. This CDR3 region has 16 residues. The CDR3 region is CASSQDKGLAGGEQFF. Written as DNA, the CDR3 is TGTGCCAGCAGCCAAGATAAAGGACTAGCGGGAGGTGAGCAGTTCTTC.

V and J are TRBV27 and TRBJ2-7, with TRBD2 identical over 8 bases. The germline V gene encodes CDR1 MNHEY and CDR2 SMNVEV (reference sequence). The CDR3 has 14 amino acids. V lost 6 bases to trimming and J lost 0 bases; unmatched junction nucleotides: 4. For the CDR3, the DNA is TGTGCCAGCAGCGCCGGGACTAGCTCCTACGAGCAGTACTTC. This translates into CASSAGTSSYEQYF.